This T cell receptor beta chain was profiled in a study of CD8+CD57+ T cells in acquired aplastic anemia. Profiling that covered TCR beta VDJ and CDR3 relied on genomic DNA as its template. TCRdb reprocessed the reads with MiXCR, giving one entry per CDR3 protein. The data contain 250,000 to 300,000 distinct CDR3 sequences, 45% to 65% of them singletons. On this clonotype itself: Its antigen remains unidentified.

Study-wide findings and caveats: No significant difference in CD8+ Simpson's diversity was found between patients and controls.

Germline CDR1 reads ENHRY; CDR2 reads SYGVKD. The CDR3 runs to 15 residues. V lost 6 bases, J lost 5 bases, and 9 bases stayed unmatched. The chain links TRBV10-3 to TRBJ1-1, with TRBD1 identical over 10 bases. Sequencing was performed on sorted CD4+, CD8+, or CD8+CD57+ T cells (not recorded which) from PBMCs. The TCR originated in a human donor with severe aplastic anemia or a healthy control (not recorded which). The CDR3 protein is CAIRDRDRGRTEAFF. The CDR3 nucleotides read TGTGCCATCAGAGATAGGGACAGGGGTAGGACTGAAGCTTTCTTT.